A selection of T cell receptor beta chains follows, all from one sample in a study of blood T cell repertoires in COVID-19. The protocol was immunoSEQ multiplex PCR, while the TCRdb copy is restricted to in-frame clones and leaves out a portion. Here the sample spans some 130,000 clones, roughly nine tenths being singletons. Sequenced: peripheral blood. These receptors were obtained from a man in his sixties with COVID-19, enrolled during active disease. Each CDR3 is given with its conserved first and last residue. A D gene is named only where the DNA matches it firmly. Part of the rows lack a size; the others show once, few, many or a class for expanded clones.

v_call: TRBV19; d_call: -; j_call: TRBJ2-7; clone_size: -; cdr3_aa: CASSIGWTSSQYF; cdr3_nt: TGTGCCAGTAGTATTGGCTGGACTTCCTCTCAGTACTTC
v_call: TRBV5-1; d_call: -; j_call: TRBJ2-6; clone_size: -; cdr3_aa: CASSLQQIPNVLTF; cdr3_nt: TGCGCCAGCAGCTTGCAACAGATACCCAACGTCCTGACTTTC
v_call: TRBV29-1; d_call: TRBD1; j_call: TRBJ1-2; clone_size: -; cdr3_aa: CSVKTGGHYGYTF; cdr3_nt: TGCAGCGTAAAGACAGGGGGTCACTATGGCTACACCTTC
v_call: TRBV18; d_call: -; j_call: TRBJ2-5; clone_size: -; cdr3_aa: CASSLRPAQGREETQYF; cdr3_nt: TGTGCCAGCTCACTCCGACCGGCCCAGGGAAGAGAAGAGACCCAGTACTTC
v_call: TRBV29-1; d_call: -; j_call: TRBJ2-3; clone_size: many; cdr3_aa: CSVEDGQTADTQYF; cdr3_nt: TGCAGCGTTGAAGATGGGCAGACAGCGGATACGCAGTATTTT
v_call: TRBV24-1; d_call: -; j_call: TRBJ2-7; clone_size: -; cdr3_aa: CATSEGDSYEQYF; cdr3_nt: TGTGCCACCAGTGAAGGGGACTCCTACGAGCAGTACTTC
v_call: TRBV6-1; d_call: -; j_call: TRBJ2-5; clone_size: -; cdr3_aa: CASSESTQETQYF; cdr3_nt: TGTGCCAGCAGTGAAAGCACTCAAGAGACCCAGTACTTC
v_call: TRBV7-7; d_call: -; j_call: TRBJ2-1; clone_size: -; cdr3_aa: CASSQGQYNEQFF; cdr3_nt: TGTGCTAGCAGCCAGGGACAATACAATGAGCAGTTCTTC
v_call: TRBV5-6; d_call: TRBD1; j_call: TRBJ1-1; clone_size: few; cdr3_aa: CASSWGPGQGPRSRTEAFF; cdr3_nt: TGTGCCAGCAGCTGGGGCCCGGGACAGGGGCCCCGGTCTAGAACTGAAGCTTTCTTT
v_call: TRBV27; d_call: -; j_call: TRBJ2-4; clone_size: -; cdr3_aa: CASKSGTEGNIQYF; cdr3_nt: TGTGCCAGCAAGTCGGGGACGGAGGGGAACATTCAGTACTTC
v_call: TRBV6-5; d_call: TRBD1; j_call: TRBJ1-1; clone_size: -; cdr3_aa: CASSLQAQGGAEAFF; cdr3_nt: TGTGCCAGCAGTCTTCAGGCACAGGGGGGCGCTGAAGCTTTCTTT
v_call: TRBV4-1; d_call: TRBD1; j_call: TRBJ1-1; clone_size: -; cdr3_aa: CASSQEPDRGDMNTEAFF; cdr3_nt: TGCGCCAGCAGCCAAGAACCGGACAGGGGGGATATGAACACTGAAGCTTTCTTT
v_call: TRBV15; d_call: -; j_call: TRBJ1-1; clone_size: -; cdr3_aa: CATSRDRNTEAFF; cdr3_nt: TGTGCCACCAGCAGAGACAGAAACACTGAAGCTTTCTTT
v_call: TRBV4-3; d_call: TRBD2; j_call: TRBJ2-1; clone_size: -; cdr3_aa: CASSHTSGRVNEQFF; cdr3_nt: TGCGCCAGCAGCCATACTAGCGGGAGAGTCAATGAGCAGTTCTTC
v_call: TRBV28; d_call: -; j_call: TRBJ2-2; clone_size: -; cdr3_aa: CASLSTANTGELFF; cdr3_nt: TGTGCCAGCCTCTCGACAGCAAACACCGGGGAGCTGTTTTTT
v_call: TRBV15; d_call: TRBD1; j_call: TRBJ1-2; clone_size: -; cdr3_aa: CATSGDRVFGGYTF; cdr3_nt: TGTGCCACCAGCGGGGACAGGGTGTTCGGTGGCTACACCTTC
v_call: TRBV7-2; d_call: TRBD2; j_call: TRBJ2-7; clone_size: -; cdr3_aa: CASATSGSREQYF; cdr3_nt: TGTGCCAGCGCTACTAGCGGGAGTCGGGAGCAGTACTTC
v_call: TRBV7-9; d_call: TRBD2; j_call: TRBJ2-7; clone_size: -; cdr3_aa: CASSLGLAGATYEQYF; cdr3_nt: TGTGCCAGCAGCTTAGGACTAGCGGGAGCCACCTACGAGCAGTACTTC
v_call: TRBV18; d_call: -; j_call: TRBJ2-6; clone_size: -; cdr3_aa: CASSPWTLGSGANVLTF; cdr3_nt: TGTGCCAGCTCACCTTGGACTTTGGGGTCTGGGGCCAACGTCCTGACTTTC
v_call: TRBV11-3; d_call: TRBD2; j_call: TRBJ2-1; clone_size: -; cdr3_aa: CASSTQRGSYNEQFF; cdr3_nt: TGTGCCAGCAGCACCCAGCGGGGGAGTTACAATGAGCAGTTCTTC
v_call: TRBV7-6; d_call: -; j_call: TRBJ1-1; clone_size: -; cdr3_aa: CASSREINTEAFF; cdr3_nt: TGTGCCAGCAGCCGAGAGATCAACACTGAAGCTTTCTTT
v_call: TRBV15; d_call: TRBD2; j_call: TRBJ2-1; clone_size: -; cdr3_aa: CATSRVWLAGVGNEQFF; cdr3_nt: TGTGCCACCAGCAGAGTCTGGCTAGCGGGAGTCGGCAATGAGCAGTTCTTC
v_call: TRBV7-6; d_call: TRBD2; j_call: TRBJ2-1; clone_size: -; cdr3_aa: CASSPWTSGRANNEQFF; cdr3_nt: TGTGCCAGCAGCCCTTGGACTAGCGGGAGGGCGAACAATGAGCAGTTCTTC
v_call: TRBV10-3; d_call: TRBD1; j_call: TRBJ2-7; clone_size: -; cdr3_aa: CAIGTGPYEQYF; cdr3_nt: TGTGCCATCGGGACAGGACCTTACGAGCAGTACTTC
v_call: TRBV30; d_call: -; j_call: TRBJ1-5; clone_size: -; cdr3_aa: CAWSKPGRGDQPQHF; cdr3_nt: TGTGCCTGGAGTAAACCCGGCCGGGGGGATCAGCCCCAGCATTTT
v_call: TRBV11-2; d_call: -; j_call: TRBJ1-1; clone_size: -; cdr3_aa: CASRMTEGTEAFF; cdr3_nt: TGTGCCAGCCGGATGACAGAAGGCACTGAAGCTTTCTTT
v_call: TRBV3-1/TRBV3-2; d_call: TRBD1; j_call: TRBJ2-7; clone_size: once; cdr3_aa: CASSQDLGTVIYEQYF; cdr3_nt: TGTGCCAGCAGCCAAGATCTAGGGACAGTTATCTACGAGCAGTACTTC
v_call: TRBV6-2/TRBV6-3; d_call: TRBD2; j_call: TRBJ2-3; clone_size: -; cdr3_aa: CASSPPSGRGNTQYF; cdr3_nt: TGTGCCAGCAGTCCCCCTAGCGGGAGAGGGAATACGCAGTATTTT
v_call: TRBV2; d_call: -; j_call: TRBJ1-2; clone_size: -; cdr3_aa: CASTSTTVVYGYTF; cdr3_nt: TGTGCCAGTACTTCCACGACAGTCGTCTATGGCTACACCTTC
v_call: TRBV6-2/TRBV6-3; d_call: TRBD1; j_call: TRBJ1-2; clone_size: -; cdr3_aa: CASSYSRTGPENYGYTF; cdr3_nt: TGTGCCAGCAGTTACTCGAGGACAGGGCCCGAAAACTATGGCTACACCTTC
v_call: TRBV19; d_call: TRBD1; j_call: TRBJ1-5; clone_size: -; cdr3_aa: CASSGTGNQPQHF; cdr3_nt: TGTGCCAGTAGTGGGACAGGTAATCAGCCCCAGCATTTT
v_call: TRBV27; d_call: -; j_call: TRBJ1-5; clone_size: -; cdr3_aa: CASSKLNSNQPQHF; cdr3_nt: TGTGCCAGCAGTAAACTAAATAGCAATCAGCCCCAGCATTTT